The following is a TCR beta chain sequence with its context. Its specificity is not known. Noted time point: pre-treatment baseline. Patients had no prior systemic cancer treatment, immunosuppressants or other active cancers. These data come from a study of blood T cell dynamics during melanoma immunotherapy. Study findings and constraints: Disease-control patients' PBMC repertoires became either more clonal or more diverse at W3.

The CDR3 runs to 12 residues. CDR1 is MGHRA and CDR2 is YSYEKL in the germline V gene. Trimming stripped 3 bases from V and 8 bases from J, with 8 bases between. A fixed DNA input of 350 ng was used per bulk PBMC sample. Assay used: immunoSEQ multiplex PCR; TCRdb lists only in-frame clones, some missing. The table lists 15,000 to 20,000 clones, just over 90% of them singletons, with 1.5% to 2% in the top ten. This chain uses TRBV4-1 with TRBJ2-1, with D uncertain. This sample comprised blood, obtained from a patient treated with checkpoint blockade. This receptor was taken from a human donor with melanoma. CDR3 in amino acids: CASSQVGDEQFF. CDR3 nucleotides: TGCGCCAGCAGCCAGGTGGGTGATGAGCAGTTCTTC.